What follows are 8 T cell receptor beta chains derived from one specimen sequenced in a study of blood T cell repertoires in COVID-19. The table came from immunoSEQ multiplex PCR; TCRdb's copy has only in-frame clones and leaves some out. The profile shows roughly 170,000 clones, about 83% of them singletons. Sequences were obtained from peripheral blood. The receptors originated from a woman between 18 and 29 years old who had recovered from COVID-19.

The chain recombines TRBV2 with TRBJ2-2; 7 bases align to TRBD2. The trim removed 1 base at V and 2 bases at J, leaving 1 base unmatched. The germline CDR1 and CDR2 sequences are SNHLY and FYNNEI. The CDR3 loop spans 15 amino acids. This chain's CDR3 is CASSEGTSNTGELFF. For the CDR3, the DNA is TGTGCCAGCAGTGAAGGGACTAGTAACACCGGGGAGCTGTTTTTT.

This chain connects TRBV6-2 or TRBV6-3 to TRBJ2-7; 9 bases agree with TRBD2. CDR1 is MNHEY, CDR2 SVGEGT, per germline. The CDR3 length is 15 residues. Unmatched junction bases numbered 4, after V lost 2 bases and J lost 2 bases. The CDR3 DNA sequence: TGTGCCAGCAGTTACGAGCGGGAGGCTACCTACGAGCAGTACGTC. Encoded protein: CASSYEREATYEQYV.

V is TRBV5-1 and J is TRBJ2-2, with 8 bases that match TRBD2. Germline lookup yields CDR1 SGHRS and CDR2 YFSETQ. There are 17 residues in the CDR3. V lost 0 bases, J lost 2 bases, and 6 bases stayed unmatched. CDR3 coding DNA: TGCGCCAGCAGCTTGGCATTAGCGGGGCCAAACACCGGGGAGCTGTTTTTT. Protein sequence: CASSLALAGPNTGELFF.

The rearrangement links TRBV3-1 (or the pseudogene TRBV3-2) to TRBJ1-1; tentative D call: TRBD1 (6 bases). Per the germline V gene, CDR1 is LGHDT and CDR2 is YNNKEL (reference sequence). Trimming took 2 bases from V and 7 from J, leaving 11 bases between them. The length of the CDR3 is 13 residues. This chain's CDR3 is CASSQFGGLEAFF. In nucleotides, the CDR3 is TGTGCCAGCAGCCAATTCGGGGGGCTTGAAGCTTTCTTT.

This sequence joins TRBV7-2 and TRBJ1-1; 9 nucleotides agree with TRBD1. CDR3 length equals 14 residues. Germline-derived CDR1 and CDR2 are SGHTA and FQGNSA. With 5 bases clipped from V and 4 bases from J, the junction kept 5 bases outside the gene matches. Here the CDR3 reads CASSPRQGGTEAFF. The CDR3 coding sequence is TGTGCCAGCAGCCCTCGACAGGGGGGCACTGAAGCTTTCTTT.

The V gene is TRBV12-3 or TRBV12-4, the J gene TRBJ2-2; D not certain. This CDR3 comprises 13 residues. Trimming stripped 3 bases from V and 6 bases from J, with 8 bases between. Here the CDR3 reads CASSLSRAGELFF. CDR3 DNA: TGTGCCAGCAGTTTGTCTCGGGCCGGGGAGCTGTTTTTT.

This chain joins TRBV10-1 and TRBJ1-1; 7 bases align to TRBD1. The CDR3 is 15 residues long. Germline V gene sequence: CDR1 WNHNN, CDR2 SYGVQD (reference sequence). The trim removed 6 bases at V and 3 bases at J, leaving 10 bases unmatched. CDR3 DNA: TGCGCCAGCAGGAGACAGGGATTAATGGACACTGAAGCTTTCTTT. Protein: CASRRQGLMDTEAFF.

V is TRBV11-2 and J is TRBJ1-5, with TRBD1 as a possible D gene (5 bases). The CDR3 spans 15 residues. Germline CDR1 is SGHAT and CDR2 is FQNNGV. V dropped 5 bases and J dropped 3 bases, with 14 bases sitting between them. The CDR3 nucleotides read TGTGCCAGCAGCCCAAGCGGGACCCTCAATCAGCCCCAGCATTTT. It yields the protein CASSPSGTLNQPQHF.